This T cell receptor (beta chain) was profiled in a study of CD8 T cells in Susac syndrome. An input of about 0.5 to 1 ug of RNA was subjected to reverse transcription using random hexamers. TCRdb re-called the immunoSEQ multiplex PCR reads with MiXCR, one entry per CDR3 protein. The sample lists approximately 180,000 distinct CDR3 sequences, roughly 92% occurring once. The CDR3 has 13 residues. Germline CDR1 reads DFQATT; CDR2 reads SNEGSKA (reference sequence). V was pared by 2 bases and J by 13 bases, with 18 bases between. The source of this sequence is a human donor with multiple sclerosis. V usage is TRBV20-1 and J usage is TRBJ2-4; perhaps TRBD2 as D (6 bases). Sequenced sample: CD4+ T cells from PBMCs. The CDR3 sequence: CSARPGGLEDQYF. CDR3 DNA sequence: TGCAGTGCTAGACCCGGGGGACTTGAAGACCAGTACTTC.